This T cell receptor beta chain was identified during a study of TIL therapy for anti-PD-1-resistant metastatic lung cancer. For the study at large: Median tumor mutation burden was around 1.6 mutations per megabase.

Time point of the sample: pre-treatment sample, taken before nivolumab and TIL therapy. The table lists this clone with a count of one. The CDR3 has 16 residues. From germline, CDR1 is SGHNT and CDR2 YYREEE (reference sequence). V was pared by 3 bases and J by 4 bases, with 4 bases of the junction left unmatched. This was the immunoSEQ v3 assay. Method: immunoSEQ multiplex PCR; TCRdb's copy keeps in-frame clones and lacks some. Of 15,000 to 20,000 clones listed, around 82% are singletons. This chain links TRBV5-4 with TRBJ2-2; 12 positions agree with TRBD2. This specimen was blood, taken at baseline. The TCR was taken from a person between 25 and 80 years old with non-small cell lung cancer. This chain's CDR3 is CASSSLAGGSTGELFF. In DNA, the CDR3 is TGTGCCAGCAGCTCACTAGCGGGGGGCAGCACCGGGGAGCTGTTTTTT.